The rows below give T cell receptor beta chains drawn from one sample of a study of blood T cell repertoires in COVID-19. Clones were sequenced by immunoSEQ multiplex PCR, and TCRdb holds only the in-frame ones, with some missing. The data contain about 83,000 clones, roughly 87% of them singletons. Sequencing used peripheral blood. The receptors were sampled from a woman in her forties or fifties with active or convalescent COVID-19. Both conserved end residues are part of each CDR3.

CASSPTPRQAWGYGYTF | TRBJ1-2 | TRBV7-2 | 17
CASRTGTANTGELFF | TRBJ2-2 | TRBV6-5 | 15
CASSLGGSAAPYEQYF | TRBJ2-7 | TRBV7-8 | 16
CASSTLGAEQYF | TRBJ2-7 | TRBV19 | 12
CASASGGGEKLFF | TRBJ1-4 | TRBV5-1 | 13
CASRGGDRVARQPQHF | TRBJ1-5 | TRBV28 | 16
CASSFRTSGPFF | TRBJ2-1 | TRBV13 | 12
CASSILSYNEQFF | TRBJ2-1 | TRBV7-2 | 13
CASSDDRGEAGELFF | TRBJ2-2 | TRBV25-1 | 15
CASSRGVSYEQYF | TRBJ2-7 | TRBV27 | 13
CASSSGLQSSYNSPLHF | TRBJ1-6 | TRBV5-1 | 17